Listed here are 13 T cell receptor beta chains from one sample, sequenced in a study of vaccination and CD4 T cells after COVID-19. Their antigens remain unidentified. Time point indicated: late sampling 161 to 241 days after vaccination in a few convalescent patients. Treatment specified: roughly ten-day PBMC culture with coronavirus spike peptide pools or control peptides (ViraFEST assay). Cultured CD4+ T cells had their DNA profiled by the Oncomine TCR Beta short-read assay. A single record per CDR3 protein comes from TCRdb applying MiXCR to the PCR reads. The sample holds about 22,000 distinct CDR3 sequences, about 35% seen once. This sample comprised CD4+ T cells from blood, cultured in vitro, obtained about 7 months after SARS-CoV-2 vaccination. Receptor source: a human donor who had recovered from COVID-19.

The V call is TRBV6-6, the J call TRBJ2-3, with TRBD2 as a possible D gene (6 bases). Germline loops: CDR1 MNHNY, CDR2 SVGAGI (reference sequence). The CDR3 is 11 amino acids. V was trimmed by 2 bases and J by 15 bases, leaving 12 bases between them. The CDR3 here is CASSYGDFQYF. In DNA, the CDR3 is TGTGCCAGCAGTTACGGGGACTTCCAATATTTT.

The V call is TRBV6-2 or TRBV6-3, the J call TRBJ1-1; D possibly corresponds to TRBD1 (5 bases). Germline V gene lookup returns CDR1 MNHEY and CDR2 SVGEGT. This CDR3 comprises 15 residues. V was pared by 0 bases and J by 3 bases, with 11 bases between. CDR3 sequence: CASSYSLGGDTEAFF. The CDR3 DNA sequence: TGTGCCAGCAGTTACTCGCTCGGGGGGGACACTGAAGCTTTCTTT.

This clonotype was seen a few times. The chain couples TRBV27 to TRBJ2-7; TRBD1 matches 9 bases. Per germline, CDR1 MNHEY and CDR2 SMNVEV (reference sequence). The CDR3 length is 16 residues. J gave up 2 bases and V 6 bases, and 11 bases lay outside the gene matches. The CDR3 sequence: CASRLSLGTGTYEQYF. In nucleotides, the CDR3 is TGTGCCAGCAGGTTGAGTCTCGGGACAGGGACCTACGAGCAGTACTTC.

The sample holds a few counts of this clonotype. The chain recombines TRBV7-4 with TRBJ2-7; tentatively, D is TRBD2 (6 bases). CDR1 and CDR2 (germline): SGHVT, SQSDAQ. The CDR3 contains 16 residues. V was trimmed by 5 bases and J by 3 bases, leaving 20 bases between them. As DNA, the CDR3 is TGTGCCAGCAGCAACCTAACCGGGACTGAAAACTACGAGCAGTACTTC. Amino acids: CASSNLTGTENYEQYF.

Only a few counts were recorded for this clonotype. V gene TRBV20-1 combines with J gene TRBJ1-5; the match to TRBD1 covers 8 bases. The CDR3 runs to 15 residues. Looked up from germline, CDR1 is DFQATT and CDR2 is SNEGSKA (reference sequence). V shed 2 bases and J 1 base; nucleotides not matched to a gene: 4. CDR3 nucleotides: TGCAGTGCTAGACTACAGGGGGGGAGCAATCAGCCCCAGCATTTT. It encodes CSARLQGGSNQPQHF.

By frequency in the sample, this clonotype is medium-sized. V gene TRBV20-1 combines with J gene TRBJ2-6, with D unclear. V was cut by 4 bases and J by 0 bases, with 10 bases left in between. The CDR3 is 15 residues long. Germline CDR1 DFQATT, CDR2 SNEGSKA (reference sequence). The CDR3, as DNA: TGCAGTGCTACCGTTAGTAACTCTGGGGCCAACGTCCTGACTTTC. It yields the protein CSATVSNSGANVLTF.

This CDR3 reads CSARGTSGRNEQFF. Here the CDR3 DNA reads TGCAGTGCTCGCGGGACTAGCGGGAGGAATGAGCAGTTCTTC. The chain uses TRBV20-1 and TRBJ2-1; TRBD2 agrees at 15 bases. After removal of 5 bases from V and 7 bases from J, the junction contained 3 bases not matched to a gene. The germline V gene encodes CDR1 DFQATT and CDR2 SNEGSKA (reference sequence). This CDR3 has 14 residues.

This clonotype has a handful of counts. This rearrangement joins TRBV11-1 to TRBJ2-5; no firm D call. CDR3 length: 12 residues. Trimming shortened V by 1 base and J by 5 bases, and 5 bases separated the two germline ends. Germline CDR1 reads SGHAT; CDR2 reads FQDESV (reference sequence). The CDR3 DNA reads as TGTGCCAGCAGCTTAGAAATCGAGACCCAGTACTTC. This codes for CASSLEIETQYF. The complete variable domain, with remaining parts taken from reference TRBV11-1 and TRBJ2-5, reads EAEVAQSPRYKITEKSQAVAFWCDPISGHATLYWYRQILGQGPELLVQFQDESVVDDSQLPKDRFSAERLKGVDSTLKIQPAELGDSAMYLCASSLEIETQYFGPGTRLLVL.

This chain connects TRBV18 to TRBJ1-2, with D maybe TRBD1 (5 bases). The CDR3 consists of 13 residues. Germline assignment: CDR1 KGHSH and CDR2 LQKENI. V lost 4 bases, J lost 4 bases, and 10 bases lay in between. CDR3 in amino acids: CASSRGATYGYTF. The CDR3 bases are TGTGCCAGCTCACGTGGGGCTACCTATGGCTACACCTTC.

The chain has TRBV7-2 and TRBJ2-1; possible D gene TRBD2, 5 bases. The germline gives CDR1 SGHTA, CDR2 FQGNSA. There are 15 residues in the CDR3. V dropped 1 base and J dropped 0 bases, with 7 bases sitting between them. CDR3 residues: CASSLEGSSYNEQFF. In DNA form, the CDR3 reads TGTGCCAGCAGCTTAGAAGGGAGCTCCTACAATGAGCAGTTCTTC.

The rearrangement uses TRBV23-1 and TRBJ2-7, with TRBD2 identical over 8 bases. TRBV23-1 is identified as an open reading frame with a role that is uncertain. J gave up 6 bases and V 2 bases, and 6 bases lay outside the gene matches. This CDR3 comprises 14 residues. The CDR3: CASSQPGRGGEQYF. CDR3 in DNA: TGCGCCAGCAGTCAACCCGGGAGGGGTGGCGAGCAGTACTTC.

The V gene is TRBV7-2, the J gene TRBJ2-7, with 13 bases matching TRBD2. Germline V gene data show CDR1 as SGHTA and CDR2 as FQGNSA. This CDR3 contains 15 residues. J gave up 7 bases and V 2 bases, and 5 bases lay outside the gene matches. CDR3 residues: CASSLTSGRAREQYF. As DNA, the CDR3 is TGTGCCAGCAGCTTAACTAGCGGGAGGGCCCGGGAGCAGTACTTC.

The rearrangement links TRBV20-1 to TRBJ2-7; D unclear. Per germline, CDR1 DFQATT and CDR2 SNEGSKA (reference sequence). This CDR3 is 10 amino acids long. Trimming removed 5 bases at V and 3 bases at J, with 5 bases between. CDR3 DNA: TGCAGTGCTTCAAGCTACGAGCAGTACTTC. This codes for CSASSYEQYF.